This TCR beta chain emerged from a study of T-cell memory formation after mild COVID-19. Study-wide results and limits: Clonal second-wave expansions that peaked on day 37 had unconfirmed SARS-CoV-2 specificity. Memory sampled before infection contained some responding clones, suggesting cross-reactive memory joined. Contracting CD4+ clones were located mainly in CM and EM, and CD8+ clones in EMRA.

The germline V gene encodes CDR1 LGHDT and CDR2 YNNKEL (reference sequence). The CDR3 totals 15 residues. Trimming pared 2 bases from V and 1 base from J, leaving 8 bases between. This clonotype was observed at least ten times. What it recognizes is unknown. Each CDR3 protein gets one entry after TCRdb re-called the 5' RACE reads with MiXCR. The table has approximately 350,000 distinct CDR3 sequences, around 14% seen once; the top ten hold about 22%. Specimen: PBMCs or a T cell subset sorted from them (not recorded which). This chain uses TRBV3-1 with TRBJ2-2, with D possibly matching TRBD1 (6 bases). The sequence was collected from a young man who had mild COVID-19 (a few samples of this study predate the infection). Cell type and time point are not known. DNA for the CDR3: TGTGCCAGCAGCCAACGGACAGTGAACACCGGGGAGCTGTTTTTT. The encoded protein is CASSQRTVNTGELFF.